Below are 9 T cell receptor beta chains sequenced from a single sample in a study of siplizumab effects on memory and regulatory T cells. Measured with immunoSEQ multiplex PCR; TCRdb has only the in-frame clones, and not every one. The sample lists roughly 100,000 clones, approximately 90% occurring once. The sequencing sample was made of CD4+ T cells sorted from blood. The source is a human donor in good health.

The chain combines TRBV6-6 with TRBJ2-6; tentative D call: TRBD2 (5 bases). This CDR3 region has 15 residues. The V gene lost 8 bases and the J gene lost 0 bases, with 11 bases spanning the gap. The V gene's germline CDR1 is MNHNY and CDR2 SVGAGI (reference sequence). In DNA, the CDR3 is TGTGCCAGCGCGGGCGGACCCTCTGGGGCCAACGTCCTGACTTTC. Its protein is CASAGGPSGANVLTF.

The V and J genes are TRBV29-1 and TRBJ1-1, with unresolved D. The CDR3 length is 10 residues. In germline, CDR1 is SQVTM, CDR2 ANQGSEA. V lost 7 bases and J 8 bases, leaving 11 bases between the germline ends. The CDR3 here is CSASTQEAFF. Written as DNA, the CDR3 is TGCAGCGCTAGTACACAGGAAGCTTTCTTT.

The CDR3 loop is CASSPPRTGNTGELFF. The CDR3 nucleotides are TGTGCCAGCTCACCCCCTCGGACAGGGAACACCGGGGAGCTGTTTTTT. V gene TRBV18 combines with J gene TRBJ2-2, with 7 bases lining up with TRBD1. CDR3 size: 16 residues. The V segment lost 3 bases and the J segment 1 base; nucleotides outside the gene matches: 5. Germline CDR1 KGHSH, CDR2 LQKENI. Looking up the rest from reference TRBV18 and TRBJ2-2 gives the full variable domain: NAGVMQNPRHLVRRRGQEARLRCSPMKGHSHVYWYRQLPEEGLKFMVYLQKENIIDESGMPKERFSAEFPKEGPSILRIQQVVRGDSAAYFCASSPPRTGNTGELFFGEGSRLTVL.

The chain employs TRBV25-1 and TRBJ2-1; TRBD2 aligns across 8 bases. The length of the CDR3 is 13 residues. The ends lost 5 bases at V and 7 bases at J; junction bases unmatched: 4. Germline V gives CDR1 MGHDK, CDR2 SYGVNS. The CDR3 loop is CASSPAGVNEQFF. CDR3 in DNA: TGTGCCAGCAGTCCAGCGGGAGTGAATGAGCAGTTCTTC.

The rearrangement uses TRBV5-1 and TRBJ2-1; no definite D call. Trimming took 1 base from V and 5 from J, leaving 7 bases between them. This CDR3 contains 13 residues. CDR1 is SGHRS, CDR2 YFSETQ, per germline. The CDR3 DNA reads TGCGCCAGCAGCTTGCAAGCTGACAATGAGCAGTTCTTC. Its translation is CASSLQADNEQFF.

The chain carries TRBV4-2 and TRBJ2-1, with D possibly being TRBD2 (7 bases). This CDR3 has 15 amino acids. Trimming left V 4 bases short and J 9 bases short, with 19 bases between. Germline V gives CDR1 LGHNA, CDR2 YNFKEQ. The CDR3 DNA reads as TGTGCCAGCAGCCCGAGAGTAAGCGGGACAAGTGAGCAGTTCTTC. Protein: CASSPRVSGTSEQFF.

The V and J genes are TRBV28 and TRBJ2-2; D possibly corresponds to TRBD1 (6 bases). Germline V gene lookup returns CDR1 MDHEN and CDR2 SYDVKM. V gave up 5 bases and J gave up 6 bases, with 16 bases separating them. This CDR3 is 15 amino acids long. The CDR3 here is CASSGSGTGSGELFF. In DNA form, the CDR3 reads TGTGCCAGCAGTGGTTCCGGAACAGGGTCCGGGGAGCTGTTTTTT.

The chain joins TRBV11-2 to TRBJ2-1, with D perhaps matching TRBD1 (5 bases). The CDR3 is made up of 16 amino acids. Trimming took 4 bases from V and 7 from J, leaving 20 bases between them. Per the germline V gene, CDR1 is SGHAT and CDR2 is FQNNGV. CDR3 sequence (DNA): TGTGCCAGCAGCTCCGACCAGTGGGGCAGGTCAAATGAGCAGTTCTTC. Amino acid sequence: CASSSDQWGRSNEQFF.

The chain carries TRBV28 and TRBJ1-4; D remains unclear. There are 15 residues in the CDR3. From germline, CDR1 is MDHEN and CDR2 SYDVKM. Trimming pared 5 bases from V and 7 bases from J, leaving 17 bases between. The CDR3 nucleotides read TGTGCCAGCAGTGCTACCGAGGGTGTAGGTGAAAAACTGTTTTTT. Translating it yields CASSATEGVGEKLFF.